These 15 T cell receptor beta chains originate from one sample sequenced in a study of cytomegalovirus exposure and HLA in healthy donors. Primers included in the PCR were 60 Vbeta and 13 Jbeta primers. TCRdb's copy holds only in-frame clones and misses some; the assay was immunoSEQ multiplex PCR. This table holds approximately 160,000 clones, under 90% found once. Sequencing used PBMCs. These receptors originate from a man in his late teens or twenties in good health and CMV-seronegative.

This clone turned up a few times. The J gene is TRBJ2-1, the V gene TRBV2, with 8 bases aligning to TRBD1. V gave up 6 bases and J gave up 10 bases; unmatched junction bases: 5. The germline CDR1 and CDR2 sequences are SNHLY and FYNNEI. The length of the CDR3 is 12 residues. CDR3 DNA: TGTGCCAGCAGCCTGACAGGGGCCGAGCAGTTCTTC. It yields the protein CASSLTGAEQFF.

This clone has only one observation. The chain couples TRBV10-2 to TRBJ1-5; unclear D gene. Trimming pared 2 bases from V and 7 bases from J, leaving 12 bases between. Germline values: CDR1 WSHSY, CDR2 SAAADI. The CDR3 spans 14 residues. The CDR3 nucleotides are TGCGCCAGCAGTGAGAGCCCCGTAGCCCAGCCCCAGCATTTT. The encoded protein is CASSESPVAQPQHF.

The V call is TRBV14, the J call TRBJ2-7; a weak D match, TRBD2 (5 bases). CDR3 size: 16 residues. V lost 4 bases and J 6 bases, leaving 22 bases between the germline ends. Germline CDR1 is SGHDN and CDR2 is FVKESK. CDR3 region: CASSRPRAAAFGEQYF. CDR3 sequence (DNA): TGTGCCAGCAGCCGTCCGAGGGCGGCGGCATTTGGCGAGCAGTACTTC.

The chain has TRBV10-1 and TRBJ2-7; TRBD2 matches 13 bases. This CDR3 region has 16 residues. The V gene's germline CDR1 is WNHNN and CDR2 SYGVQD (reference sequence). The CDR3 sequence is CATTEPGLAGPYEQYF. CDR3 coding DNA: TGCGCTACTACCGAGCCGGGACTAGCGGGACCCTACGAGCAGTACTTC.

J is TRBJ2-7 and V is TRBV27; D may be TRBD2 (5 bases). This CDR3 spans 14 amino acids. Germline CDR1 and CDR2: MNHEY and SMNVEV (reference sequence). With 5 bases removed from V and 0 bases from J, the gap between germline ends came to 11 bases. CDR3 DNA sequence: TGTGCCAGCAGTGAATTTGGGAGCTCCTACGAGCAGTACTTC. Translating gives CASSEFGSSYEQYF.

V gene TRBV4-3 combines with J gene TRBJ2-3; 8 nucleotides line up with TRBD2. CDR1 and CDR2 from the germline V gene are LGHNA and YSLEER. This CDR3 comprises 17 residues. With V trimmed by 0 bases and J by 7 bases, 12 bases remained unmatched. The CDR3 nucleotides read TGCGCCAGCAGCCAAGACGCGGGGGGCCACCTGTATAATACGCAGTATTTT. Translation gives CASSQDAGGHLYNTQYF.

The rearrangement uses TRBV11-2 and TRBJ2-1; maybe TRBD2 (6 bases). Germline values: CDR1 SGHAT, CDR2 FQNNGV. V gave up 5 bases and J gave up 5 bases, with 16 bases separating them. The CDR3 has 15 amino acids. The DNA for the CDR3 is TGTGCCAGCAGCCCCCGGGACCCGGGAGACAATGAGCAGTTCTTC. Translated: CASSPRDPGDNEQFF.

The chain couples TRBV10-2 to TRBJ2-5; no reliable D call. The J call is doubtful: the DNA matches TRBJ2-7 better. The CDR3 is 11 amino acids. CDR1 WSHSY and CDR2 SAAADI come from the germline V gene. CDR3 loop: CASKQSYEQYF. In DNA form, the CDR3 reads TGCGCCAGTAAACAGAGCTACGAGCAGTACTTC.

The V gene is TRBV6-5, the J gene TRBJ2-1; no firm D call. V lost 6 bases and J 8 bases, leaving 11 bases between the germline ends. CDR3 length equals 12 residues. Germline CDR1 reads MNHEY; CDR2 reads SVGAGI. The DNA of the CDR3 is TGTGCCAGCAGCAGACAAGGCGATGAGCAGTTCTTC. Translated: CASSRQGDEQFF.

This clone is a singleton in its sample. This sequence joins TRBV6-5 and TRBJ1-5, with D possibly being TRBD1 (5 bases). Per the germline V gene, CDR1 is MNHEY and CDR2 is SVGAGI. The V end lost 5 bases, the J end lost 6 bases, and 11 bases lay between the germline ends. The CDR3 covers 13 residues. CDR3 loop: CASSEAGRQPQHF. The CDR3 coding sequence is TGTGCCAGCAGTGAAGCGGGACGTCAGCCCCAGCATTTT.

J is TRBJ2-7 and V is TRBV2; tentative D call: TRBD1 (5 bases). CDR1 is SNHLY, CDR2 FYNNEI, per germline. The CDR3 is made up of 16 amino acids. V gave up 6 bases and J gave up 2 bases, with 20 bases separating them. In nucleotides, the CDR3 is TGTGCCAGCAGATCAAGGGGTAGCACAAAAACCTACGAGCAGTACTTC. Translating it yields CASRSRGSTKTYEQYF. The whole variable domain, remainder taken from reference TRBV2 and TRBJ2-7, is EPEVTQTPSHQVTQMGQEVILRCVPISNHLYFYWYRQILGQKVEFLVSFYNNEISEKSEIFDDQFSVERPDGSNFTLKIRSTKLEDSAMYFCASRSRGSTKTYEQYFGPGTRLTVT.

The chain links TRBV30 to TRBJ1-4, with TRBD1 matching 7 bases. Trimming took 7 bases from V and 7 from J; bases not matched to a gene: 9. Germline CDR1 is GTSNPN and CDR2 is SVGIG (reference sequence). The CDR3 totals 13 residues. This CDR3 reads CASSRDSFEKLFF. The CDR3 region has the DNA TGTGCCTCCTCCCGGGACAGTTTTGAAAAACTGTTTTTT.

The rearrangement uses TRBV23-1 and TRBJ2-3, with D perhaps TRBD2 (6 bases). TRBV23-1 is classed as an ORF, of uncertain function. Trimming left V 2 bases short and J 3 bases short, with 18 bases between. This CDR3 has 17 residues. CDR3 protein: CASSQLSGSPWTDTQYF. The CDR3 nucleotides are TGCGCCAGCAGTCAACTTAGCGGCTCCCCTTGGACAGATACGCAGTATTTT.

This clone occurred a few times. This chain joins TRBV6-1 and TRBJ1-2, with D perhaps matching TRBD1 (6 bases). The CDR3 runs 11 residues. Deletions cut 6 bases from V and 10 bases from J, with 12 bases between. CDR1 is MNHNS, CDR2 SASEGT, per germline. CDR3 loop: CASRSTGLYTF. CDR3 coding DNA: TGTGCCAGCAGGTCGACAGGCCTCTACACCTTC.

The chain joins TRBV9 to TRBJ2-2; 7 positions match TRBD1. V gave up 4 bases and J gave up 1 base; unmatched junction bases: 10. This CDR3 is 17 amino acids long. Germline CDR1 is SGDLS and CDR2 is YYNGEE. CDR3 region: CASSRSRDSLNTGELFF. DNA of the CDR3: TGTGCCAGCAGCCGGTCCCGGGACAGCTTGAACACCGGGGAGCTGTTTTTT.